This entry concerns a single T cell receptor (beta chain). The source of the sample is a study of blood T cell repertoires in COVID-19. Using immunoSEQ multiplex PCR, the repertoire was profiled, and TCRdb retains in-frame clones only, with some absent. This table has some 130,000 clones, 86% appearing once. Material: peripheral blood. This TCR was recovered from a woman between 70 and 85 years old with COVID-19, enrolled during active disease.

For the CDR3, the DNA is TGCAGTGCCAGTAGGGTGACAGGGGTTACCGAAAAACTGTTTTTT. Its translation is CSASRVTGVTEKLFF. V usage is TRBV20-1 and J usage is TRBJ1-4; 8 bases are a match to TRBD1. The CDR3 length is 15 residues. The germline V gene has CDR1 DFQATT and CDR2 SNEGSKA (reference sequence). Trimming removed 6 bases from V and 8 bases from J; junction bases left unmatched: 14.